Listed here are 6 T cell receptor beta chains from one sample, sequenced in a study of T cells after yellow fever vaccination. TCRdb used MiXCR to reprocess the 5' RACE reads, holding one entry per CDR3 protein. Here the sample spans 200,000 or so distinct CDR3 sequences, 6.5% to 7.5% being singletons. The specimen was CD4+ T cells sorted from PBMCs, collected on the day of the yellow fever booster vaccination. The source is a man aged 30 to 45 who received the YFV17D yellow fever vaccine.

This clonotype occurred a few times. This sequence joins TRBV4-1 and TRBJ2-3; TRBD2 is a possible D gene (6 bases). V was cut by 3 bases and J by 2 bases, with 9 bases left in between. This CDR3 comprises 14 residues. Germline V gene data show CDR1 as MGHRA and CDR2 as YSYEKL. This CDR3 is CASSHRGSTDTQYF. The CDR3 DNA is TGCGCCAGCAGCCACCGGGGGTCCACAGATACGCAGTATTTT.

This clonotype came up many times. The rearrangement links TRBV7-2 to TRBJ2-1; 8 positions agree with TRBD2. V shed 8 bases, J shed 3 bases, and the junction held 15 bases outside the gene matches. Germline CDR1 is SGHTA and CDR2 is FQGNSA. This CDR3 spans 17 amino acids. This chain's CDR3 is CASGGASSGPYYNEQFF. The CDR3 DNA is TGTGCCAGCGGGGGGGCGTCTAGCGGGCCTTACTACAATGAGCAGTTCTTC.

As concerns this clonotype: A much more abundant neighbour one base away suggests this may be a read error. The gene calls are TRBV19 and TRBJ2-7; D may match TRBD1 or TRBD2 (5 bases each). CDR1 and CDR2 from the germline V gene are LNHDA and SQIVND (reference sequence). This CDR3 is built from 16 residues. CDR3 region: CVSSSPGRQSGYEQYF. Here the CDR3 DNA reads TGTGTCAGTAGTTCTCCGGGACGCCAATCGGGCTACGAGCAGTACTTC.

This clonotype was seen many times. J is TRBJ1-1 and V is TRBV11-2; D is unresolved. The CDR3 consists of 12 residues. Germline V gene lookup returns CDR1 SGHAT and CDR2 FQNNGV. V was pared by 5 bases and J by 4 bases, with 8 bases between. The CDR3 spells CASSGEATEAFF. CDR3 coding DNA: TGTGCCAGCAGCGGGGAGGCCACTGAAGCTTTCTTT.

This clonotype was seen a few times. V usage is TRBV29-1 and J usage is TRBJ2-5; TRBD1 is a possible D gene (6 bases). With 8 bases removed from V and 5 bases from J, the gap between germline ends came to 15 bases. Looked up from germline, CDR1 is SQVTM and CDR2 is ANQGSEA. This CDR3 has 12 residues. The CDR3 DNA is TGCAGCTTGTCACAGGGAGAGGAGACCCAGTACTTC. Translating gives CSLSQGEETQYF.

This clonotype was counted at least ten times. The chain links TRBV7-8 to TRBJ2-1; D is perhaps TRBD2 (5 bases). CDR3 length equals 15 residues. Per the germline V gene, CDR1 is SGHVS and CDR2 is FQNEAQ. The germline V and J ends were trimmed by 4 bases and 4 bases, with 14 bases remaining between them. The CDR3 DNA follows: TGTGCCAGCAGCTCTAAGAGGGTAGCATACAATGAGCAGTTCTTC. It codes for CASSSKRVAYNEQFF.